A single sample is the source of the 30 T cell receptor beta chains below, sequenced in a study of blood T cells in healthy people across ages. The use of a sample-barcoded 5' primer and a J-beta primer mix characterized a second PCR of roughly 7 to 11 cycles. TCRdb itself ran the 5' RACE reads through MiXCR, one entry per CDR3 protein. The table records 710,000 or so distinct CDR3 sequences, 20% to 25% of them present only once. Specimen: blood. These receptor sequences come from a man aged 70-80 years in good health.

This clonotype was detected a few times. Just one base apart from a much larger clone, this may be a read error. V usage is TRBV7-9 and J usage is TRBJ1-2; 8 bases align to TRBD1. Germline V gives CDR1 SEHNR, CDR2 FQNEAQ (reference sequence). The CDR3 runs 13 residues. CDR3 protein: CAGSVGQGYGYTF. The CDR3 DNA sequence: TGTGCCGGCAGCGTTGGACAGGGCTATGGCTACACCTTC. Supplemented by reference TRBV7-9 and TRBJ1-2, the full variable domain reads DTGVSQNPRHKITKRGQNVTFRCDPISEHNRLYWYRQTLGQGPEFLTYFQNEAQLEKSRLLSDRFSAERPKGSFSTLEIQRTEQGDSAMYLCAGSVGQGYGYTFGSGTRLTVV.

This clonotype was seen a handful of times. This chain links TRBV6-6 with TRBJ2-3; 13 bases fit TRBD2. CDR1 and CDR2 (germline): MNHNY, SVGAGI (reference sequence). With 2 bases clipped from V and 0 bases from J, the junction kept 5 bases outside the gene matches. This CDR3 is 18 amino acids long. CDR3 sequence (DNA): TGTGCCAGCAGTTACCCGGGACTAGCGGGAATTAGCACAGATACGCAGTATTTT. Protein product: CASSYPGLAGISTDTQYF.

This clonotype was seen many times. This chain links TRBV4-1 with TRBJ2-5, with a possible D match to TRBD2 (6 bases). Trimming removed 6 bases from V and 4 bases from J, with 18 bases in between. The CDR3 sequence is 15 residues long. CDR1 and CDR2 (germline): MGHRA, YSYEKL. Here the CDR3 DNA reads TGCGCCAGCAGTTCCGGGGGAGATATAACAGAGACCCAGTACTTC. It encodes CASSSGGDITETQYF.

The chain recombines TRBV5-4 with TRBJ1-2; maybe TRBD1 (6 bases). From germline, CDR1 is SGHNT and CDR2 YYREEE (reference sequence). The V gene lost 2 bases and the J gene lost 0 bases, with 17 bases spanning the gap. The CDR3 consists of 17 residues. The CDR3 DNA reads TGTGCCAGCAGCTTTCGGGGGGGCAGCCGAGCTAACTATGGCTACACCTTC. Its protein is CASSFRGGSRANYGYTF.

This clonotype appeared a few times. This chain uses TRBV18 with TRBJ2-7; D call uncertain. The CDR3 is 12 residues long. Trimming took off 2 bases at V and 4 bases at J, with 6 bases between the two ends. Germline lookup yields CDR1 KGHSH and CDR2 LQKENI. CDR3 bases: TGTGCCAGCTCACCAAAAGGTTACGAGCAGTACGTC. Its protein product is CASSPKGYEQYV.

This clonotype was counted between two and nine times. This chain joins TRBV11-3 and TRBJ2-3; TRBD1 or TRBD2 may be the D gene (6 bases each). The CDR3 contains 15 residues. V shed 1 base and J shed 2 bases, with 10 bases lying between them. Germline V gives CDR1 SGHNT, CDR2 YENEEA. The DNA of the CDR3 is TGTGCCAGCAGCTTAGCTCGGGGGCACACAGATACGCAGTATTTT. Its translation is CASSLARGHTDTQYF.

The chain links TRBV13 to TRBJ1-6; D is possibly TRBD1 (6 bases). V dropped 5 bases and J dropped 8 bases, with 16 bases sitting between them. The CDR3 has 15 amino acids. Germline loops: CDR1 PRHDT, CDR2 FYEKMQ (reference sequence). CDR3 sequence: CASSAGGRGYSPLHF. The CDR3 DNA sequence: TGTGCCAGCAGCGCCGGGGGCAGGGGTTATTCACCCCTCCACTTT.

This clonotype was seen more than once but under ten times. The J gene is TRBJ2-6, the V gene TRBV2; D is uncertain. This CDR3 comprises 16 residues. Germline V gene lookup returns CDR1 SNHLY and CDR2 FYNNEI. Trimming removed 4 bases from V and 2 bases from J, with 12 bases in between. The CDR3 loop is CASSGAIIPGANVLTF. The DNA for the CDR3 is TGTGCCAGCAGTGGGGCTATTATCCCTGGGGCCAACGTCCTGACTTTC.

This clonotype was observed a few times. V and J are TRBV4-1 and TRBJ1-2, with a tentative D call TRBD1 (6 bases). Trimming pared 0 bases from V and 4 bases from J, leaving 12 bases between. CDR1 and CDR2 from the germline V gene are MGHRA and YSYEKL. CDR3 length: 15 residues. The CDR3: CASSQEGTGPYGYTF. The CDR3 DNA reads as TGCGCCAGCAGCCAAGAGGGAACAGGGCCCTATGGCTACACCTTC.

The chain couples TRBV15 to TRBJ2-6; D may be TRBD1 (5 bases). The CDR3 runs to 15 residues. Trimming cost V 5 bases and J 0 bases, with 8 bases left between them. Germline CDR1 is LNHNV and CDR2 is YYDKDF (reference sequence). The CDR3 DNA is TGTGCCACCAGCCCGGACACCTCTGGGGCCAACGTCCTGACTTTC. This encodes CATSPDTSGANVLTF.

This chain uses TRBV2 with TRBJ2-1, with D possibly TRBD2 on 5 matching bases. The V gene lost 4 bases and the J gene lost 8 bases, with 6 bases spanning the gap. The CDR3 totals 11 residues. Germline CDR1 is SNHLY and CDR2 is FYNNEI. Here the CDR3 DNA reads TGTGCCAGCAGTGCTAGCTATGAGCAGTTCTTC. This gives the protein CASSASYEQFF.

This clonotype showed up just a few times. The V gene is TRBV7-7, the J gene TRBJ2-2, with no clear D. The CDR3 has 13 amino acids. Per the germline V gene, CDR1 is SSHAT and CDR2 is FNYEAQ (reference sequence). The V gene lost 5 bases and the J gene lost 7 bases, with 11 bases spanning the gap. The CDR3, as DNA: TGTGCCAGCAGCGTAGGGCCAGGCGGGGAGCTGTTTTTT. Protein product: CASSVGPGGELFF. The complete variable domain, with remaining parts taken from reference TRBV7-7 and TRBJ2-2, reads GAGVSQSPRYKVTKRGQDVTLRCDPISSHATLYWYQQALGQGPEFLTYFNYEAQPDKSGLPSDRFSAERPEGSISTLTIQRTEQRDSAMYRCASSVGPGGELFFGEGSRLTVL.

This rearrangement joins TRBV12-3 or TRBV12-4 to TRBJ2-5; D not certain. The J call is in doubt because the DNA end fits TRBJ2-1 better. This CDR3 has 13 amino acids. This CDR3 reads CASSLDRRLEQFF. In DNA, the CDR3 is TGTGCCAGCAGTTTAGATCGTAGGCTCGAGCAGTTCTTC.

The CDR3 coding sequence is TGTGCCAGCTCGAGGACAGAGGGCCTTGAGACCCAGTACTTC. Its translation: CASSRTEGLETQYF. V and J are TRBV18 and TRBJ2-5; possible D gene TRBD1, 6 bases. Germline V CDR1 and CDR2: KGHSH, LQKENI. There are 14 residues in the CDR3. V was clipped by 6 bases and J by 5 bases, with 16 bases between them.

This clonotype was found once. This sequence joins TRBV20-1 and TRBJ2-5; 8 positions agree with TRBD1. With V trimmed by 0 bases and J by 5 bases, 2 bases remained unmatched. The length of the CDR3 is 13 residues. Germline CDR1 reads DFQATT; CDR2 reads SNEGSKA (reference sequence). CDR3 DNA: TGCAGTGCTAGAGATAACAGGGGGGAGACCCAGTACTTC. The encoded protein is CSARDNRGETQYF.

This rearrangement joins TRBV18 to TRBJ1-1; 7 bases map to TRBD1. The CDR3 runs 12 residues. J gave up 10 bases and V 2 bases, and 4 bases lay outside the gene matches. Germline assignment: CDR1 KGHSH and CDR2 LQKENI. CDR3 bases: TGTGCCAGCTCACCAGACAGGGCGGGAGCTTTCTTT. It encodes CASSPDRAGAFF.

This clonotype has a handful of counts. This chain joins TRBV20-1 and TRBJ1-3, with D possibly matching TRBD1 (5 bases). The V gene lost 0 bases and the J gene lost 3 bases, with 12 bases spanning the gap. The length of the CDR3 is 15 residues. CDR1 DFQATT and CDR2 SNEGSKA come from the germline V gene (reference sequence). The DNA for the CDR3 is TGCAGTGCTAGAGATCTGAAGGGGTTTGGAAACACCATATATTTT. Amino acid sequence: CSARDLKGFGNTIYF.

This chain connects TRBV6-2 or TRBV6-3 to TRBJ2-2; the match to TRBD2 covers 14 bases. V lost 9 bases to trimming and J lost 0 bases; unmatched junction nucleotides: 6. The germline V gene has CDR1 MNHEY and CDR2 SVGEGT. This CDR3 is built from 17 residues. This CDR3 reads CASLGLAGGTNTGELFF. CDR3 DNA: TGTGCCAGTTTAGGACTAGCGGGGGGCACGAACACCGGGGAGCTGTTTTTT.

The table lists this clonotype with a few counts. The chain is built from TRBV6-1 and TRBJ2-5, with 12 bases lining up with TRBD2. The CDR3 consists of 16 residues. Germline CDR1 is MNHNS and CDR2 is SASEGT. Trimming removed 1 base from V and 4 bases from J; junction bases left unmatched: 4. In nucleotides, the CDR3 is TGTGCCAGCAGTGAAGTGCTAGCGGGAGGGTCAGAGACCCAGTACTTC. Translation: CASSEVLAGGSETQYF.

The chain joins TRBV4-3 to TRBJ2-3; D unclear. Germline CDR1 LGHNA, CDR2 YSLEER. Trimming removed 5 bases from V and 4 bases from J, with 10 bases in between. The CDR3 extends over 13 amino acids. CDR3 nucleotide sequence: TGCGCCAGCAGCGAAAAGGTGGCAGATACGCAGTATTTT. Encoded protein: CASSEKVADTQYF.

This clonotype was found many times. The gene calls are TRBV5-1 and TRBJ2-4, with a weak D call TRBD2 (5 bases). The CDR3 is made up of 13 amino acids. CDR1 is SGHRS and CDR2 is YFSETQ in the germline V gene. With 3 bases removed from V and 6 bases from J, the gap between germline ends came to 10 bases. This CDR3 reads CASSSTIANIQYF. In nucleotides, the CDR3 is TGCGCCAGCAGCTCGACTATTGCAAACATTCAGTACTTC.

Only a few counts were recorded for this clonotype. This sequence joins TRBV20-1 and TRBJ2-3, with D possibly being TRBD2 (7 bases). The CDR3 length is 14 residues. The germline V gene encodes CDR1 DFQATT and CDR2 SNEGSKA (reference sequence). Between the trimmed V and J ends, which lost 8 bases and 0 bases, there was a span of 15 bases. The CDR3 DNA follows: TGCAGTACCGCGGGGGACACTAGCACAGATACGCAGTATTTT. Amino acid sequence: CSTAGDTSTDTQYF.

The V gene is TRBV24-1, the J gene TRBJ2-1; the match to TRBD2 covers 10 bases. V lost 4 bases to trimming and J lost 6 bases; unmatched junction nucleotides: 8. Germline CDR1 KGHDR, CDR2 SFDVKD. The CDR3 runs 16 residues. The CDR3 protein is CATSDPSGRDINEQFF. The CDR3 DNA follows: TGTGCCACCAGTGACCCTAGCGGGAGAGATATCAATGAGCAGTTCTTC.

The chain links TRBV12-3 or TRBV12-4 to TRBJ1-1, with 10 bases fitting TRBD1. The CDR3 is 14 amino acids. J gave up 4 bases and V 6 bases, and 5 bases lay outside the gene matches. In DNA form, the CDR3 reads TGTGCCAGCAGGACAGGGGGCGCGGTCACTGAAGCTTTCTTT. It specifies CASRTGGAVTEAFF.

This clonotype was counted a few times. Germline and junction disagree at one end, which may indicate a read error. The rearrangement uses TRBV5-1 and TRBJ1-6; TRBD1 agrees at 8 bases. This CDR3 has 16 amino acids. Germline CDR1 is SGHRS and CDR2 is YFSETQ. The CDR3 DNA sequence: TGCGTCAGCAGCTTGATCCCCCAGGGGGCCAATTCACCCCTCCACTTT. Residues: CVSSLIPQGANSPLHF.

This chain joins TRBV9 and TRBJ1-2; 11 nucleotides line up with TRBD1. Germline V gene sequence: CDR1 SGDLS, CDR2 YYNGEE. This CDR3 region has 16 residues. With V trimmed by 6 bases and J by 4 bases, 11 bases remained unmatched. CDR3 in DNA: TGTGCCAGCAACCTTGGGCCGGGACAGGGGGGCTATGGCTACACCTTC. This codes for CASNLGPGQGGYGYTF.

The chain employs TRBV6-1 and TRBJ2-4, with 8 bases fitting TRBD1. Trimming removed 3 bases from V and 5 bases from J; junction bases left unmatched: 3. Germline CDR1 MNHNS, CDR2 SASEGT. There are 14 residues in the CDR3. The CDR3 spells CASSEDRVQNIQYF. The CDR3 nucleotides read TGTGCCAGCAGTGAGGACAGGGTCCAAAACATTCAGTACTTC.

This clonotype showed up just a few times. J is TRBJ2-5 and V is TRBV7-2; 7 bases agree with TRBD2. Per the germline V gene, CDR1 is SGHTA and CDR2 is FQGNSA. The CDR3 length is 15 residues. After removal of 1 base from V and 3 bases from J, the junction contained 5 bases not matched to a gene. The CDR3 DNA follows: TGTGCCAGCAGCTTAGGGGGGACTATCAAAGAGACCCAGTACTTC. Protein: CASSLGGTIKETQYF.

V gene TRBV6-2 or TRBV6-3 combines with J gene TRBJ1-2, with D uncertain. CDR1 is MNHEY, CDR2 SVGEGT, per germline. Trimming took off 6 bases at V and 2 bases at J, with 19 bases between the two ends. CDR3 length: 16 amino acids. CDR3 sequence reads: CASRTTLFRKNYGYTF. The CDR3 DNA sequence: TGTGCCAGCAGAACCACGCTGTTCCGGAAGAACTATGGCTACACCTTC.

This clonotype was detected a few times. This chain uses TRBV12-3 or TRBV12-4 with TRBJ2-1; 9 bases are a match to TRBD1. With 6 bases clipped from V and 8 bases from J, the junction kept 11 bases outside the gene matches. The CDR3 extends over 15 amino acids. CDR3 bases: TGTGCCAGCAGCCAGACAGGGGGGTTGTACTATGAGCAGTTCTTC. Translation: CASSQTGGLYYEQFF.